This record concerns one T cell receptor (beta chain) sequence. Its ends do not fully match the called genes, so a read error is possible. CDR1 is MNHEY and CDR2 is SMNVEV in the germline V gene (reference sequence). This CDR3 has 14 amino acids. The data were taken from a study of blood T cells in healthy people across ages. A second 7 to 11 cycle PCR used barcoded and J-beta primers. A tag from a template-switch adaptor with 12 random nucleotides marked each cDNA molecule. Using its own MiXCR run on the 5' RACE reads, TCRdb lists one record per CDR3 protein. The sample yields around 1,800,000 distinct CDR3 sequences, 35% to 50% seen once.

V and J are TRBV27 and TRBJ1-1; TRBD1 is a possible D gene (6 bases). The sequence derives from a human donor in good health. Sequenced sample: blood. CDR3 residues: CTSSPQGRNTEAFF. For the CDR3, the DNA is TGTACCAGCAGTCCACAGGGAAGAAACACTGAAGCTTTCTTT.